This is a list of T cell receptor beta chains from one sample in a study of cytomegalovirus exposure and HLA in healthy donors. Some clones are missing from TCRdb's copy, which holds only in-frame ones; the method was immunoSEQ multiplex PCR. The sample lists 150,000 to 200,000 clones, 87% occurring once. The sample consisted of PBMCs. Source of these receptors: a boy between 2 and 15 years old in good health and CMV-seronegative. CDR3s include the opening cysteine and the closing phenylalanine or tryptophan. A D gene is named only where the DNA matches it firmly. Not all rows give a size; the values are once, few, many and, for expanded clones, a class.

cdr3_nt	cdr3_aa	v_call	j_call	d_call	clone_size
TGTGCCAGTAGTCTCACCCGGACAGGGAAAACCGGGGAGCTGTTTTTT	CASSLTRTGKTGELFF	TRBV19	TRBJ2-2	TRBD1	-
TGCAGCGTTGAAGATTACCGGACAGCCGCCTCTGGCTACACCTTC	CSVEDYRTAASGYTF	TRBV29-1	TRBJ1-2	-	-
TGCGCCAGCAGCTCCCCTAGCGGGAGGAGGGACAATGAGCAGTTCTTC	CASSSPSGRRDNEQFF	TRBV5-1	TRBJ2-1	TRBD2	-
TGCACCAGCAGCCAAACCTTCAGGGTCCAGACCCAGTACTTC	CTSSQTFRVQTQYF	TRBV1	TRBJ2-5	-	-
TGTGCCAGCAGCGCGGGAGTAGTGGGGGATAAACTGTTTTTT	CASSAGVVGDKLFF	TRBV9	TRBJ1-4	-	-
TGTGCCAGCAGCTTACAAGCGGGGGGATCACGGGAGCAGTTCTTC	CASSLQAGGSREQFF	TRBV5-4	TRBJ2-1	TRBD2	-
TGTGCCAGCAGCTTAGTCTCTGGAGCGGGGGGGCAAAATGAGCAGTTCTTC	CASSLVSGAGGQNEQFF	TRBV7-2	TRBJ2-1	TRBD2	-
TGCGCCAGCACCCCTACGATAGCACAAGAGACCCAGTACTTC	CASTPTIAQETQYF	TRBV5-1	TRBJ2-5	-	once
TGTGCCAGCAGCTTGAGCCCACACGAGCAGTACTTC	CASSLSPHEQYF	TRBV5-6	TRBJ2-7	-	-
TGTGCCAGCAGCGACAATACTGAAAAACTGTTTTTT	CASSDNTEKLFF	TRBV7-9	TRBJ1-4	-	-
TGCGCCAGCAGTGAGGAGGGCTCCTACAATGAGCAGTTCTTC	CASSEEGSYNEQFF	TRBV5-1	TRBJ2-1	-	-
TGTGCCACCAGCAGAGTGGGGAGCCTGGGTTCACCCCTCCACTTT	CATSRVGSLGSPLHF	TRBV15	TRBJ1-6	-	-
TGTGCCAGCAGCTTATATAGCTTGGTCGGACAGACGTACTTC	CASSLYSLVGQTYF	TRBV5-6	TRBJ2-7	-	few
TGTGCCAGCAGTTTGGGTTTTGGGGGGGCGCTTGTCACCTATGGCTACACCTTC	CASSLGFGGALVTYGYTF	TRBV28	TRBJ1-2	-	-
TGTGCCAGCAGCACTCCGCCGGGGGATGGCTACACCTTC	CASSTPPGDGYTF	TRBV28	TRBJ1-2	-	-
TGCGCCAGCAGCTTGGGACTAGCGGGGGGGCATGAGCAGTTCTTC	CASSLGLAGGHEQFF	TRBV5-1	TRBJ2-1	TRBD2	-
TGTGCCAGCATTCGGACAGGCGTTAACTATGGCTACACCTTC	CASIRTGVNYGYTF	TRBV2	TRBJ1-2	TRBD1	-
TGTGCCAGCAGCCAGTCTCCCAGGGGGACAGGGGGCGCGGGGACTGAAGCTTTCTTT	CASSQSPRGTGGAGTEAFF	TRBV4-2	TRBJ1-1	TRBD1	-
TGTGCCAGCAGTTCAGCGGGAGCCACCGGGGAGCTGTTTTTT	CASSSAGATGELFF	TRBV27	TRBJ2-2	TRBD2	-
TGCGCCAGCAGCATAGGGACAGAAAATCAGCCCCAGCATTTT	CASSIGTENQPQHF	TRBV5-1	TRBJ1-5	TRBD1	-
TGTGCCAGGGTGGAGACGAGGGTAGATCAGCCCCAGCATTTT	CARVETRVDQPQHF	TRBV9	TRBJ1-5	-	few
TGTGCCAGCAGCTTAGGGGGACTAATGGGAGAGACCCAGTACTTC	CASSLGGLMGETQYF	TRBV13	TRBJ2-5	TRBD2	-
TGTGCCAGCAGGGGGACTAGCGGCTACGAGCAGTACTTC	CASRGTSGYEQYF	TRBV6-5	TRBJ2-7	TRBD2	few
TGTGCCAGCAGCTTGGAACTAGCGGGAGCCGGCCGCGAGCAGTACTTC	CASSLELAGAGREQYF	TRBV5-6	TRBJ2-7	TRBD2	-
TGTGCCATCAGTGAGTCGGGAGGGTCTTCGGAAAAACTGTTTTTT	CAISESGGSSEKLFF	TRBV10-3	TRBJ1-4	-	-
TGTGCCAGCGGAGAATATAGCAATCAGCCCCAGCATTTT	CASGEYSNQPQHF	TRBV6-1	TRBJ1-5	-	-
TGTGCCAGCAGCCAAGACTTAGCCCGGGACACAGATACGCAGTATTTT	CASSQDLARDTDTQYF	TRBV4-2	TRBJ2-3	-	-
TGCAGCGTGGAGACCGGGACTATACTACAAGCGACCCAGTACTTC	CSVETGTILQATQYF	TRBV29-1	TRBJ2-5	TRBD2	-
TGTGCCAGCAGCGTACTCCCCGGGACAGGGAATGAAAAACTGTTTTTT	CASSVLPGTGNEKLFF	TRBV9	TRBJ1-4	TRBD1	-
TGTGCCAGCAGTTTCCTAAACGCGGGCAGGGAGGTCCGCGGCTACACCTTC	CASSFLNAGREVRGYTF	TRBV5-5	TRBJ1-2	-	-
TGTGCCAGCAGTTTAGCCCTCTCGGTGGGACTCAACGAGCAGTACTTC	CASSLALSVGLNEQYF	TRBV28	TRBJ2-7	-	-
TGTGCCTGGAGGGGGGCTTTTGGCTACACCTTC	CAWRGAFGYTF	TRBV30	TRBJ1-2	-	-
TGCGCCAGCAGCCAAGATGGGACAGCCCAAGAGACCCAGTACTTC	CASSQDGTAQETQYF	TRBV4-1	TRBJ2-5	TRBD1	-
TGCGCCAGCAGCTTGGGGGCAGGTCTGGGAGCTTTCTTT	CASSLGAGLGAFF	TRBV5-1	TRBJ1-1	-	once
TGTGCCAGCAGCCAAGATGCACTAGCGGACACCGGGGAGCTGTTTTTT	CASSQDALADTGELFF	TRBV4-2	TRBJ2-2	TRBD2	-
TGCGCCAGCAGCAAGAGGGCTGATACGCAGTATTTT	CASSKRADTQYF	TRBV5-1	TRBJ2-3	-	-
TGTGCCAGCTCTAGGGACAGGATCCACGAGCAGTACTTC	CASSRDRIHEQYF	TRBV2	TRBJ2-7	TRBD1	once
TGTGCCAGCAGCGTCGGGGGAACAGACGAAAAACTGTTTTTT	CASSVGGTDEKLFF	TRBV9	TRBJ1-4	-	-